The T cell receptor (beta chain) under discussion was sequenced for a study of TIL therapy for anti-PD-1-resistant metastatic lung cancer. Study-wide background: Patients then received nivolumab; progressors got lymphodepletion, TIL and IL-2. Patients had a median age of about 55 years (range roughly 38-75).

This clone has a handful of counts. Sequencing used immunoSEQ v3. Each library reached 2 million or so read pairs, or about 4.5-6.5 million at deep level. The data were produced by immunoSEQ multiplex PCR, yet TCRdb's version contains in-frame clones alone and is incomplete. Of 54,000 or so clones listed, roughly 84% were seen once; the top ten hold approximately 2.8%. Regarding time point: pre-treatment sample, taken before nivolumab and TIL therapy. Enrollment ran from 2017 to early 2020. There are 15 residues in the CDR3. Germline trimming cut 3 bases from V and 2 bases from J; bases unmatched to any gene: 4. Germline loops: CDR1 LGHDT, CDR2 YNNKEL (reference sequence).

The sequence was collected from a person between 30 and 80 years old with non-small cell lung cancer. The sample here was blood, taken at baseline. The chain joins TRBV3-1 (or the pseudogene TRBV3-2) to TRBJ1-3, with TRBD1 identical over 7 bases. CDR3 sequence: CASSHLGGTGNTIYF. CDR3 DNA: TGTGCCAGCAGCCATCTAGGGGGCACTGGAAACACCATATATTTT.